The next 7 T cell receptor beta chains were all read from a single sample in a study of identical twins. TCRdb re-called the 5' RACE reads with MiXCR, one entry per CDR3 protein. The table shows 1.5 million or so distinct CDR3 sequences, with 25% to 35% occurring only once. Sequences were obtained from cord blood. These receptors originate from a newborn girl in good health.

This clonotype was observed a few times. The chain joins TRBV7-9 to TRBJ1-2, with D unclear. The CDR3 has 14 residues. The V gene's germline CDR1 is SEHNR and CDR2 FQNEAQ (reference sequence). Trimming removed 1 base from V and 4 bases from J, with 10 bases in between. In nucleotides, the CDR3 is TGTGCCAGCAGCTTAGAGGTTGTGGGCTATGGCTACACCTTC. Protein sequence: CASSLEVVGYGYTF.

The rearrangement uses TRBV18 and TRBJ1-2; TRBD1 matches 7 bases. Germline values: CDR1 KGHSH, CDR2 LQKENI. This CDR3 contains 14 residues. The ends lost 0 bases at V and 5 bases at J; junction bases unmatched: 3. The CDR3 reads CASSPPNRGYGYTF. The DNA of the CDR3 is TGTGCCAGCTCACCACCGAACAGGGGATATGGCTACACCTTC.

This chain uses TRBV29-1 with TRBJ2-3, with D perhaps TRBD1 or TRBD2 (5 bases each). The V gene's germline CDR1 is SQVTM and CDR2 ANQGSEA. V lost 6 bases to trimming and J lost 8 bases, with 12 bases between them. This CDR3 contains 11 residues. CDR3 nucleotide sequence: TGCAGCGTCCCCGCTGGGGGTACGCAGTATTTT. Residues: CSVPAGGTQYF.

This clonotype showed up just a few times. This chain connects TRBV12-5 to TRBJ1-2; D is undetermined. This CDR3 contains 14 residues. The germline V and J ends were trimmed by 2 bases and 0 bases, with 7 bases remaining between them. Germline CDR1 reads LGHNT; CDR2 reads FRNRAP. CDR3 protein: CASGLTGPNYGYTF. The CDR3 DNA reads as TGTGCTAGTGGTTTGACCGGTCCTAACTATGGCTACACCTTC.

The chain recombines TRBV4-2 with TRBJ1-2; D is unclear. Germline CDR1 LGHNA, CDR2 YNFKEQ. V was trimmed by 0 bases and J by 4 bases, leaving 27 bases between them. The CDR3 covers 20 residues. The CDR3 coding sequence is TGTGCCAGCAGCCAAGATGGCGGGAGACAACTAAGTGGGAGATCCTATGGCTACACCTTC. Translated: CASSQDGGRQLSGRSYGYTF.

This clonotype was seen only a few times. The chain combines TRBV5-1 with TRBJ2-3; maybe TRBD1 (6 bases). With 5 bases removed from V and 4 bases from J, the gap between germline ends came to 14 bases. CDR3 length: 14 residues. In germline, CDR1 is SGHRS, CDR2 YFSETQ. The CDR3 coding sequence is TGCGCCAGCAGGGGGGCCTCTTCGGCAGATACGCAGTATTTT. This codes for CASRGASSADTQYF.

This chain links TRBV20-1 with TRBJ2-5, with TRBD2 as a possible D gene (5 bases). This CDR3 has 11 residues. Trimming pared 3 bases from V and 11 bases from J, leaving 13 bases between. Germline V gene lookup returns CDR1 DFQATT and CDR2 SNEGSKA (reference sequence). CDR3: CSASSGTEQYF. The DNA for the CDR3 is TGCAGTGCTAGCAGCGGAACTGAGCAGTACTTC.